This TCR beta chain was captured by sequencing in a study of T cell responses to AZD1222 COVID-19 vaccine. This CDR3 contains 12 residues. The germline gives CDR1 SGHTA, CDR2 FQGNSA. V dropped 10 bases and J dropped 3 bases, with 13 bases sitting between them. Broader study findings: Spike-wide vaccine-associated CD4 TCRs dominated at 160-218 and 743-854. It was only a handful of AZD1222 recipients who were seropositive at baseline. Clonal diversity was possibly underestimated, and white British individuals and females predominated among donors.

As to this clone: Its specificity is unknown.

The data were produced by immunoSEQ multiplex PCR, yet TCRdb's version contains in-frame clones alone and is incomplete. The sample gives 90,000 to 100,000 clones, approximately 84% of which show up once; 14% is in the top ten. J is TRBJ2-7 and V is TRBV7-2; D unresolved. The material was peripheral blood, obtained 28 days after the second AZD1222 dose. The source is an adult who received the AZD1222 COVID-19 vaccine. Written as DNA, the CDR3 is TGTGCCACCTCCCGGTATAGCTACGAGCAGTACTTC. It translates to CATSRYSYEQYF.